This T cell receptor beta chain was recovered during a study of T cells in Graves' hyperthyroidism and ophthalmopathy. Findings and caveats of the study: Most clonotypes expanded in thyroid above 0.001 were likewise present in blood. A median approximately 6.8 months before onset, the model predicted ophthalmopathy.

Details on this clonotype: Antigen: not known.

Thyroid ultrasound, orbital computed tomography, clinical symptoms, and serum thyroxine and TRAb underpinned diagnoses. The authors took PBMCs from about 9.5 ml fresh peripheral blood. Authors of the study amplified TCR beta CDR3 regions from RNA transcripts. RT-PCR in the first round (using the HTBI primer set) targeted the TCR CDR3. TCRdb re-analysed the multiplex PCR reads in MiXCR, keeping a single row per CDR3 protein. This sample has hundreds of thousands of distinct CDR3 sequences, with 25% found just once. This CDR3 spans 13 amino acids. Germline V CDR1 and CDR2: SNHLY, FYNNEI. Trimming removed 3 bases from V and 10 bases from J, with 12 bases in between.

The sequenced sample was blood. The receptor's source is a man between 50 and 59 years old with Graves' hyperthyroidism. This chain joins TRBV2 and TRBJ1-4; D is unresolved. The CDR3 spells CASSEAMWGKLFF. In DNA, the CDR3 is TGTGCCAGCAGTGAGGCAATGTGGGGAAAACTGTTTTTT. Full variable domain (remainder filled in from reference TRBV2 and TRBJ1-4): EPEVTQTPSHQVTQMGQEVILRCVPISNHLYFYWYRQILGQKVEFLVSFYNNEISEKSEIFDDQFSVERPDGSNFTLKIRSTKLEDSAMYFCASSEAMWGKLFFGSGTQLSVL.